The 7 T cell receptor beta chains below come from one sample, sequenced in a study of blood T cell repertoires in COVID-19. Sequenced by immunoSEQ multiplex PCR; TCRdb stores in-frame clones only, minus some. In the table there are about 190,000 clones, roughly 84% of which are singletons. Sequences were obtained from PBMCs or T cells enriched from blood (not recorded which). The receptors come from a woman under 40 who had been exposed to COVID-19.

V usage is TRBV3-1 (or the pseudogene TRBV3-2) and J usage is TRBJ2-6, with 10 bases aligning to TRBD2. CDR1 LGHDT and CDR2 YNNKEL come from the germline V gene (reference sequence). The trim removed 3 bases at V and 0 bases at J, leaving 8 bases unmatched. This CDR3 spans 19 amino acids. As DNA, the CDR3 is TGTGCCAGCAGCCAGGCTGGACTAGCGGATAGCTCTGGGGCCAACGTCCTGACTTTC. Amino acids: CASSQAGLADSSGANVLTF.

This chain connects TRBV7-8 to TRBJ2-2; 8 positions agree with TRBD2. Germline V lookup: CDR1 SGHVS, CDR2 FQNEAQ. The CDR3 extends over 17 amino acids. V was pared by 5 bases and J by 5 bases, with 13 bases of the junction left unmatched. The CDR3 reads CASSTANGGAGTGELFF. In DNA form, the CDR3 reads TGTGCCAGCAGCACGGCCAACGGGGGGGCCGGGACCGGGGAGCTGTTTTTT.

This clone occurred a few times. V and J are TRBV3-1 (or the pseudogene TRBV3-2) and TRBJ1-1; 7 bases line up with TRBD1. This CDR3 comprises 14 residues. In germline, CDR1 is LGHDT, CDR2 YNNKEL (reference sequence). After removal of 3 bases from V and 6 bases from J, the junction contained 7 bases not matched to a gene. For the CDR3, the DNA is TGTGCCAGCAGCCACACAACAGGGGACCCTGAAGCTTTCTTT. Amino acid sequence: CASSHTTGDPEAFF.

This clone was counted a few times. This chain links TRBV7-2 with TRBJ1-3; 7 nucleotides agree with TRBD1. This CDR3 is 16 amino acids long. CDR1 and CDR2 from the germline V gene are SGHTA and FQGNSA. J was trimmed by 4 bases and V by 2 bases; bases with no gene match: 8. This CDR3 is CASSLNPGTAGNTIYF. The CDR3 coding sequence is TGTGCCAGCAGCTTAAATCCCGGGACAGCCGGAAACACCATATATTTT.

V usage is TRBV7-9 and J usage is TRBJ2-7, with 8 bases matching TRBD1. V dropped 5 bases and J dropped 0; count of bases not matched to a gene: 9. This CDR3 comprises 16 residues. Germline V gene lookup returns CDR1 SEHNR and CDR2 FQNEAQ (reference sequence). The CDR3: CASSPETGAFSYEQYF. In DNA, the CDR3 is TGTGCCAGCAGCCCAGAGACAGGGGCTTTCTCCTACGAGCAGTACTTC.

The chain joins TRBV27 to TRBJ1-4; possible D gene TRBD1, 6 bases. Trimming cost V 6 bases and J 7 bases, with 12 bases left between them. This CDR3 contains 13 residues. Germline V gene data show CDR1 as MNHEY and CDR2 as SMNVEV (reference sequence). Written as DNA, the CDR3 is TGTGCCAGCAGACAGGGTCCTCGTGAAAAACTGTTTTTT. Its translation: CASRQGPREKLFF.

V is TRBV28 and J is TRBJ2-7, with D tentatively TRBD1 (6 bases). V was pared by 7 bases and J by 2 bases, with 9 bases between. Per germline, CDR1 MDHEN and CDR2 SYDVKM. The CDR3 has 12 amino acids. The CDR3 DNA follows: TGTGCCAGCAAGGGGGATACCTACGAGCAGTACTTC. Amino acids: CASKGDTYEQYF. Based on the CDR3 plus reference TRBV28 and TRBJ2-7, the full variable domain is DVKVTQSSRYLVKRTGEKVFLECVQDMDHENMFWYRQDPGLGLRLIYFSYDVKMKEKGDIPEGYSVSREKKERFSLILESASTNQTSMYLCASKGDTYEQYFGPGTRLTVT.